The rows below give T cell receptor beta chains drawn from one sample of a study of blood T cell repertoires in COVID-19. TCRdb's table, derived via immunoSEQ multiplex PCR, lists solely in-frame clones and lacks some. The sample holds over 200,000 clones, roughly 88% seen once. Sequenced material: peripheral blood. These receptors all come from a man under 40 who had recovered from COVID-19. Each CDR3 is given without its conserved first and last residue. The D gene is left open where the match is weak.

v_call,d_call,j_call,cdr3_aa
TRBV6-4,.,TRBJ1-1,ASSDWVGSTEAF
TRBV14,.,TRBJ1-5,ASSQAWQNNQPQH
TRBV4-2,.,TRBJ2-7,ASSQDSDRRVYEQY
TRBV9,TRBD2,TRBJ2-3,ASSVAPAGLRTQY
TRBV11-2,TRBD1,TRBJ1-2,ASSYTQGSGGYGYT
TRBV3-1/TRBV3-2,TRBD1,TRBJ2-3,ASSHATGADIGQY
TRBV6-6,.,TRBJ1-2,ASSYSPSRGYT
TRBV20-1,TRBD1,TRBJ1-1,SASIMGQGPLNTEAF
TRBV5-1,TRBD1,TRBJ1-5,ASSSGQGLQPQH
TRBV5-6,TRBD1,TRBJ1-2,ASSGTGLNYGYT
TRBV5-4,TRBD2,TRBJ2-5,ASNRGSGGGQETQY
TRBV30,TRBD1,TRBJ2-2,AWLRDRGPFANTGELF
TRBV14,TRBD2,TRBJ2-1,ASSQLSLRRGGYNEQF
TRBV5-1,.,TRBJ2-5,ASSLYGSGETQY
TRBV5-1,.,TRBJ1-4,ASSLEIRGSNEKLF
TRBV19,.,TRBJ1-2,ASTEQGSGYT
TRBV29-1,.,TRBJ2-4,SVGGPGKNIQY
TRBV6-5,TRBD1,TRBJ1-1,ASRRQGAGTEAF
TRBV5-1,.,TRBJ2-1,ASSLGGALYNEQF
TRBV14,.,TRBJ2-7,ASSRTAAYEQY
TRBV5-1,.,TRBJ2-7,ASSLADFWTVGWESYEQY
TRBV18,.,TRBJ2-7,ASSEDYYEQY
TRBV2,.,TRBJ1-1,ASSERGQNTEAF
TRBV4-1,.,TRBJ2-3,ASSPRSVTDTQY
TRBV6-5,.,TRBJ2-5,ASSYSGGTQY
TRBV7-6,TRBD1,TRBJ2-2,ASSLGDRGDTGELF
TRBV4-1,.,TRBJ1-6,ASSQGDTFRSPLH
TRBV9,TRBD2,TRBJ2-5,ASSTHSGGGGETQY
TRBV13,.,TRBJ1-3,ASSFGRENTIY
TRBV11-2,TRBD2,TRBJ2-6,ASSSSIRVAGAGANVLT
TRBV7-9,TRBD1,TRBJ2-4,ASSPQGNIQY
TRBV5-8,.,TRBJ2-7,ASSQGLTYEQY
TRBV14,.,TRBJ2-7,ASSRTAPGSQY
TRBV7-2,TRBD2,TRBJ2-2,ASSLARGAGELF
TRBV28,TRBD2,TRBJ2-1,ASSPPTSGGGLNEQF
TRBV7-2,TRBD2,TRBJ2-5,ASSTGRGGKETQY
TRBV29-1,.,TRBJ2-1,SVQGGPGLDEQF
TRBV6-6,.,TRBJ1-2,ASSSGPPQGPYGYT
TRBV4-1,.,TRBJ2-1,ASSQVRGSGEQF
TRBV5-4,.,TRBJ2-7,ASSLADKSYEQY
TRBV9,TRBD1,TRBJ1-2,ASSHPEGAGDYGYT
TRBV2,.,TRBJ1-4,ASIIGGGEKLF
TRBV19,.,TRBJ1-5,ASSINQDQPQH
TRBV20-1,.,TRBJ1-2,SASNRVYSIYGYT
TRBV6-5,.,TRBJ1-2,ASRGDYGYT
TRBV11-2,.,TRBJ2-5,ASSLDASLYQETQY